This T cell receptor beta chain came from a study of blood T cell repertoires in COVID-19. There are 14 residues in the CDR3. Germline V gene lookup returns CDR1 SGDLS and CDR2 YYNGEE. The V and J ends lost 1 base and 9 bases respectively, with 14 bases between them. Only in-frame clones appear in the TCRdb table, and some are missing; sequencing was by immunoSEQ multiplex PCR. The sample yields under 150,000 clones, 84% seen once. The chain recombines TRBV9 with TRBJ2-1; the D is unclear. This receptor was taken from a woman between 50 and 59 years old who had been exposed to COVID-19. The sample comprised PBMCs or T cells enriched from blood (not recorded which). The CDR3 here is CASSVTMNRGEQFF. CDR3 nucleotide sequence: TGTGCCAGCAGCGTAACTATGAATCGCGGTGAGCAGTTCTTC.